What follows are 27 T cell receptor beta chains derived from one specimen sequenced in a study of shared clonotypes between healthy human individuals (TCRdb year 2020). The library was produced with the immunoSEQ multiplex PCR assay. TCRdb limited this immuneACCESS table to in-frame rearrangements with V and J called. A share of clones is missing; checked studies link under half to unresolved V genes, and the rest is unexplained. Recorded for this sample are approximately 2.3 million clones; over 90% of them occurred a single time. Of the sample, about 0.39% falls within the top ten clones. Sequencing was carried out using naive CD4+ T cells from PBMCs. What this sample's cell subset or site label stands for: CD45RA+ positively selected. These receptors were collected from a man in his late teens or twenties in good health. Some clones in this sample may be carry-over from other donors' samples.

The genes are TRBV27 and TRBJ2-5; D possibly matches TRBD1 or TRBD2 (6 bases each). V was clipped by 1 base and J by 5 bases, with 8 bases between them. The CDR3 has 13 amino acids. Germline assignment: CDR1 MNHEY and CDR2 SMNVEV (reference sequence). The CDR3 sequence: CASSLWGAETQYF. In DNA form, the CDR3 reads TGTGCCAGCAGTTTATGGGGGGCGGAGACCCAGTACTTC.

CDR3 residues: CASSLTVLNYGYTF. DNA of the CDR3: TGTGCCAGCAGTCTCACAGTACTTAACTATGGCTACACCTTC. The chain is built from TRBV28 and TRBJ1-2; D gene unclear. CDR1 is MDHEN and CDR2 is SYDVKM in the germline V gene. The CDR3 totals 14 residues. The V end lost 5 bases, the J end lost 1 base, and 11 bases lay between the germline ends.

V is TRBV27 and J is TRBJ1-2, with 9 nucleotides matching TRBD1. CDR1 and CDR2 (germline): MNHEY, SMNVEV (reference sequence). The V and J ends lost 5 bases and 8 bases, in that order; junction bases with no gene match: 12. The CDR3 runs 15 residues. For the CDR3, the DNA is TGTGCCAGCAGTCTGGCCCCGGACAGGGGAGCGGGCTACACCTTC. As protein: CASSLAPDRGAGYTF.

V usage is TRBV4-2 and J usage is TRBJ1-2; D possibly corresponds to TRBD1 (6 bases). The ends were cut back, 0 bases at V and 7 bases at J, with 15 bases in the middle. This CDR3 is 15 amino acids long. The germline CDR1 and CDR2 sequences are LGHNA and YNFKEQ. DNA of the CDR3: TGTGCCAGCAGCCAAGATATCCGGGGGGCGGGTGGCTACACCTTC. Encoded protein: CASSQDIRGAGGYTF.

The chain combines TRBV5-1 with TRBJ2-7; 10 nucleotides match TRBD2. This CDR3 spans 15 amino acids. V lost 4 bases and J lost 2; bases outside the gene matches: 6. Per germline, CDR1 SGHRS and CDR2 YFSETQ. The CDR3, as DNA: TGCGCCAGCAGCCCGCTAACTAGCGGGACCTACGAGCAGTACTTC. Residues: CASSPLTSGTYEQYF.

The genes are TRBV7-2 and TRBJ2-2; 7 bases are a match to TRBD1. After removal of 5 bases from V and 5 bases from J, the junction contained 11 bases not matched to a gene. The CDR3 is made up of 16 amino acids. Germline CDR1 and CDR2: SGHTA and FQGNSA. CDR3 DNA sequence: TGTGCCAGCAGCGAGAGGTGGGGCAGGGGGACCGGGGAGCTGTTTTTT. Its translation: CASSERWGRGTGELFF. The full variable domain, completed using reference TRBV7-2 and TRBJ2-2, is GAGVSQSPSNKVTEKGKDVELRCDPISGHTALYWYRQSLGQGLEFLIYFQGNSAPDKSGLPSDRFSAERTGGSVSTLTIQRTQQEDSAVYLCASSERWGRGTGELFFGEGSRLTVL.

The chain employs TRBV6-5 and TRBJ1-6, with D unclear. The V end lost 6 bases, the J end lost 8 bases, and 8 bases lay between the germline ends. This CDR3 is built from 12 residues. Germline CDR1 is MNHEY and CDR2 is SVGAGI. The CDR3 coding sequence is TGTGCCAGCAGGACCTTGGATTCACCCCTCCACTTT. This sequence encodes CASRTLDSPLHF.

CDR3 residues: CASSSTGLAEETQYF. DNA of the CDR3: TGTGCCAGCAGTTCCACGGGACTAGCGGAAGAGACCCAGTACTTC. The rearrangement links TRBV28 to TRBJ2-5, with 11 positions matching TRBD2. The CDR3 is 15 amino acids. Germline CDR1 and CDR2: MDHEN and SYDVKM. The trim removed 4 bases at V and 3 bases at J, leaving 4 bases unmatched. Complete variable domain (other parts from reference TRBV28 and TRBJ2-5): DVKVTQSSRYLVKRTGEKVFLECVQDMDHENMFWYRQDPGLGLRLIYFSYDVKMKEKGDIPEGYSVSREKKERFSLILESASTNQTSMYLCASSSTGLAEETQYFGPGTRLLVL.

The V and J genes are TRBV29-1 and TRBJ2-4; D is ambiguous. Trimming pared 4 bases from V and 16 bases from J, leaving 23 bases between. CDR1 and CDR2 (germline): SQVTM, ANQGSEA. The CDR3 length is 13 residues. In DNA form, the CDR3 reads TGCAGCGTTGCCTCGTCGATAGGGCATTCCCCCTACTTC. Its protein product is CSVASSIGHSPYF.

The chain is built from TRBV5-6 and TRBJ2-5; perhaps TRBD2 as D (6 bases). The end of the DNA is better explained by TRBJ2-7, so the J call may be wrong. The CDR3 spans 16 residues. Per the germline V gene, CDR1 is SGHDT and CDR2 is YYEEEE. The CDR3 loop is CASSLARLEGLDEQYF. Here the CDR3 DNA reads TGTGCCAGCAGCTTGGCCCGGTTGGAGGGGCTCGACGAGCAGTACTTC.

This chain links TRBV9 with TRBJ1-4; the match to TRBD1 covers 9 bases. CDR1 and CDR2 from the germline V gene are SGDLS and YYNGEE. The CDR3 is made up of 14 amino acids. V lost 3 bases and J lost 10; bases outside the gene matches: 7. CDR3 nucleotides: TGTGCCAGCAGCGAAGACGACAGGGGGGGAAAACTGTTTTTT. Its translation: CASSEDDRGGKLFF.

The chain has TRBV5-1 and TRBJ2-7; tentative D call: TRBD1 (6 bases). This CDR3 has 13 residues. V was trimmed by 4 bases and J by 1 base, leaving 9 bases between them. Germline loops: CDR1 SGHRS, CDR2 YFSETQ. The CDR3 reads CASSVGQSYEQYF. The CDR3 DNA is TGCGCCAGCAGCGTAGGACAGTCCTACGAGCAGTACTTC.

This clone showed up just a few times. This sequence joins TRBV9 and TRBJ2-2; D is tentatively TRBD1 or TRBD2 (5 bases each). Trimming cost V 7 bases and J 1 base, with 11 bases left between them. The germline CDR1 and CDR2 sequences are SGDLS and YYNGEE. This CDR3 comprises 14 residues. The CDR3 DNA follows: TGTGCCAGCTCATGGGACGGGAACACCGGGGAGCTGTTTTTT. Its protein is CASSWDGNTGELFF.

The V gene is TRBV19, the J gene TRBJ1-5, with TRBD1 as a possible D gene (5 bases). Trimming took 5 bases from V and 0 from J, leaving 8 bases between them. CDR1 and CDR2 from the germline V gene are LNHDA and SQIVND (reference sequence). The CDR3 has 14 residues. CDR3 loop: CASSPRASNQPQHF. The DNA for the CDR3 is TGTGCCAGTAGTCCCAGGGCTAGCAATCAGCCCCAGCATTTT. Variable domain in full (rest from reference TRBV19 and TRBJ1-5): DGGITQSPKYLFRKEGQNVTLSCEQNLNHDAMYWYRQDPGQGLRLIYYSQIVNDFQKGDIAEGYSVSREKKESFPLTVTSAQKNPTAFYLCASSPRASNQPQHFGDGTRLSIL.

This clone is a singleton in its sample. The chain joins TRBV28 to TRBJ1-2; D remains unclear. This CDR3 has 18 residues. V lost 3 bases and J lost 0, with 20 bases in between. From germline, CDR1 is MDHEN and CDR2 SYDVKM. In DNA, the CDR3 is TGTGCCAGCAGTTTCTCTCTCTATGGACGGACGCCTAACTATGGCTACACCTTC. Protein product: CASSFSLYGRTPNYGYTF.

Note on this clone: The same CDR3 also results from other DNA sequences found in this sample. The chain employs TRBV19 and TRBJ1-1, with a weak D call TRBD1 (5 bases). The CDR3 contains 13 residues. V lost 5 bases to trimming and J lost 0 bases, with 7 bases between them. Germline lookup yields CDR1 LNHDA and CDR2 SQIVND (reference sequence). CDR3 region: CASSDRVNTEAFF. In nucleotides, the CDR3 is TGTGCCAGTAGTGACAGAGTGAACACTGAAGCTTTCTTT.

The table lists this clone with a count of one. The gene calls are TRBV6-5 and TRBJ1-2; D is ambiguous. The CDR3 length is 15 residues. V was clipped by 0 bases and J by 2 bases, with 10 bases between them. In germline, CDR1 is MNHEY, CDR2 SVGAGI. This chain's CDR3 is CASSYSRKVNYGYTF. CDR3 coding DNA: TGTGCCAGCAGTTACTCGCGTAAAGTCAACTATGGCTACACCTTC.

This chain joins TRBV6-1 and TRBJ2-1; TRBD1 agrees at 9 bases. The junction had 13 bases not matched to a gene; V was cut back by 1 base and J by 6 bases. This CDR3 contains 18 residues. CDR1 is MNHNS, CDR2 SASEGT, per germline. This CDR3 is CASSEVKMGQGYLNEQFF. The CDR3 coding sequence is TGTGCCAGCAGTGAAGTAAAAATGGGACAGGGCTATCTCAATGAGCAGTTCTTC.

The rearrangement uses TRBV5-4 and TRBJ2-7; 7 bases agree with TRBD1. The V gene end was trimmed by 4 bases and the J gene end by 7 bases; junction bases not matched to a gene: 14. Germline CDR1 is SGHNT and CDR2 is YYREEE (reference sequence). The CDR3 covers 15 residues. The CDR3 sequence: CASSMQDRILREQYF. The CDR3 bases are TGTGCCAGCAGCATGCAGGACAGGATTTTACGGGAGCAGTACTTC.

The CDR3 loop is CAWRSGTGRHGYTF. As DNA, the CDR3 is TGTGCCTGGAGGTCCGGGACAGGGCGCCATGGCTACACCTTC. This rearrangement joins TRBV30 to TRBJ1-2, with TRBD1 matching 9 bases. The CDR3 loop spans 14 amino acids. Germline loops: CDR1 GTSNPN, CDR2 SVGIG (reference sequence). V lost 3 bases to trimming and J lost 6 bases; unmatched junction nucleotides: 8. Complete variable domain (other parts from reference TRBV30 and TRBJ1-2): SQTIHQWPATLVQPVGSPLSLECTVEGTSNPNLYWYRQAAGRGLQLLFYSVGIGQISSEVPQNLSASRPQDRQFILSSKKLLLSDSGFYLCAWRSGTGRHGYTFGSGTRLTVV.

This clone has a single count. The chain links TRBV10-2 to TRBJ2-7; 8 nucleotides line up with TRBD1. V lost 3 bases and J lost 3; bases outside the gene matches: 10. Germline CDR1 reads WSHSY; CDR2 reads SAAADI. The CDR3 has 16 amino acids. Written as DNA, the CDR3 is TGCGCCAGCAGTGATCGACAGGGGACTGGGGACTACGAGCAGTACTTC. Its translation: CASSDRQGTGDYEQYF.

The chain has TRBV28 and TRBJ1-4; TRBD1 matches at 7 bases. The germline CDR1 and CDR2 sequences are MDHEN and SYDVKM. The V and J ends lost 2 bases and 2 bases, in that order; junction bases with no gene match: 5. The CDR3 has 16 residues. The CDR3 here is CASSLLDRATNEKLFF. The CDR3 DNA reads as TGTGCCAGCAGTTTACTCGACAGGGCGACTAATGAAAAACTGTTTTTT. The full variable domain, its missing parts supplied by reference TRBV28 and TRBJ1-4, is DVKVTQSSRYLVKRTGEKVFLECVQDMDHENMFWYRQDPGLGLRLIYFSYDVKMKEKGDIPEGYSVSREKKERFSLILESASTNQTSMYLCASSLLDRATNEKLFFGSGTQLSVL.

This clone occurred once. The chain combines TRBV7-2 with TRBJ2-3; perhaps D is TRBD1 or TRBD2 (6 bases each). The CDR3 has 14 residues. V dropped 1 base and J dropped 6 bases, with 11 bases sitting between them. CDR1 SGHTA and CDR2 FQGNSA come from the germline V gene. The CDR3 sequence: CASSLGLGGDTQYF. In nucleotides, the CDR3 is TGTGCCAGCAGCTTAGGGCTAGGGGGGGATACGCAGTATTTT. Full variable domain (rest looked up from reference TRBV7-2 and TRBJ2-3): GAGVSQSPSNKVTEKGKDVELRCDPISGHTALYWYRQSLGQGLEFLIYFQGNSAPDKSGLPSDRFSAERTGGSVSTLTIQRTQQEDSAVYLCASSLGLGGDTQYFGPGTRLTVL.

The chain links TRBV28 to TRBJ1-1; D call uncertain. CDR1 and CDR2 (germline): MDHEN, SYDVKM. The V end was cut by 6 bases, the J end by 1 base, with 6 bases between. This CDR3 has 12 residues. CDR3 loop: CASRVQNTEAFF. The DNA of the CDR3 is TGTGCCAGCAGAGTGCAGAACACTGAAGCTTTCTTT.

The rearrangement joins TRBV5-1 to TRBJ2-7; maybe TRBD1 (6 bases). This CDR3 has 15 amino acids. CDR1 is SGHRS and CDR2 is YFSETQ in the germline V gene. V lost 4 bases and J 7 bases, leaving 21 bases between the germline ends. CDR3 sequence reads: CASSPQGYPLGEQYF. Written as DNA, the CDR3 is TGCGCCAGCAGCCCACAGGGTTACCCCTTAGGGGAGCAGTACTTC.

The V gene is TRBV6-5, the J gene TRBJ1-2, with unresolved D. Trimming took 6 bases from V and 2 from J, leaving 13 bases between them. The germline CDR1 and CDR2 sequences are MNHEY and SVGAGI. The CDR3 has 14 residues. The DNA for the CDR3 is TGTGCCAGCAGGCGGGGTGGGGTGAACTATGGCTACACCTTC. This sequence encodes CASRRGGVNYGYTF.

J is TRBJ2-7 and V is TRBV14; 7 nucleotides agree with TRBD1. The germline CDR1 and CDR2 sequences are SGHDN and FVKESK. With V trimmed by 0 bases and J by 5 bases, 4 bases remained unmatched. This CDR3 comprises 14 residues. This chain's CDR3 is CASSQDPTGDEQYF. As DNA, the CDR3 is TGTGCCAGCAGCCAAGATCCTACAGGGGACGAGCAGTACTTC.